This TCR beta chain was sequenced in a study of cytomegalovirus exposure and HLA in healthy donors (dated 2017 in TCRdb). Describing the broader study: The 550 to 750 repertoires of the first cohort and the 110 or so validation repertoires were produced on the same platform, according to a later analysis. The aim of the study was to test whether cataloging public T cell receptors could identify signatures of past pathogen exposure. Along with the roughly 710-subject first cohort, a separate validation cohort of some 130 different subjects was used. To predict cytomegalovirus infection status, the study combined high-throughput TCR immunosequencing, statistical association of individual TCRs with disease status, and machine learning.

V is pared back by 1 base and J by 7 bases, with 13 bases lying between the germline termini. From the cysteine up to the phenylalanine, the CDR3 has a length of 14 residues. Only the CDR3 part of the read is kept: 42 bases, read in frame from the first base. Based on the germline V gene, the CDR1 and CDR2 sequences are MGHRA and YSYEKL. The study at large found these results: The classifier was reported to diagnose cytomegalovirus status with high specificity and sensitivity in both the original and validation cohorts. Most TCR sequences were observed very rarely across donors, whereas some public TCRs were present in many individuals. The study listed approximately 150 TCR beta chains as associated with cytomegalovirus. The validation cohort had no HLA typing available for a later analysis, so co-occurrence within that cohort was assessed over all 120 or so repertoires. Of the cluster scores, roughly 95% were above 0 in a later analysis, which found that TCRs clustered in the first cohort also tended to co-occur in the 90 to 150 validation repertoires. It was suggested by the authors that the approach could potentially be generalized to other disease states and immunological phenotypes. A few of the identified cytomegalovirus-associated TCR beta chains were confirmed in vitro to be specific for cytomegalovirus antigens.

Library construction relied on the immunoSEQ multiplex PCR assay. The published analysis was carried out like this. To diagnose cytomegalovirus status from the catalog of TCR beta chain sequences, a statistical classification framework was built. Imported from immuneACCESS, the table was reduced by TCRdb to in-frame sequences with V and J called. These copies leave out some clones; in studies compared against another copy, an unresolved V gene accounts for under half, and the cause of the remainder is not known. V and J calls and clone size are those listed in that table; D and trimming were worked out from the DNA. Within this sample are about 65,000 clones, with approximately 90% of them counted one time only. The ten most abundant clones make up over 1% of the sample. On this clone: No cognate antigen has been identified for it. No base-level quality is on record; no much larger clone is a single base apart.

The donors were included in the validation cohort of 120 subjects, a group kept apart from the roughly 670-subject first cohort. This chain joins TRBV4-1 to TRBJ1-1; the D gene is perhaps TRBD1, from 6 matching bases. This sequence originates from a woman under 30 in good health and CMV-seronegative. The sample consisted of PBMCs. The CDR3 in this case is CASSQAQGWGEAFF. The nucleotide sequence is given as TGCGCCAGCAGCCAAGCACAGGGATGGGGTGAAGCTTTCTTT.